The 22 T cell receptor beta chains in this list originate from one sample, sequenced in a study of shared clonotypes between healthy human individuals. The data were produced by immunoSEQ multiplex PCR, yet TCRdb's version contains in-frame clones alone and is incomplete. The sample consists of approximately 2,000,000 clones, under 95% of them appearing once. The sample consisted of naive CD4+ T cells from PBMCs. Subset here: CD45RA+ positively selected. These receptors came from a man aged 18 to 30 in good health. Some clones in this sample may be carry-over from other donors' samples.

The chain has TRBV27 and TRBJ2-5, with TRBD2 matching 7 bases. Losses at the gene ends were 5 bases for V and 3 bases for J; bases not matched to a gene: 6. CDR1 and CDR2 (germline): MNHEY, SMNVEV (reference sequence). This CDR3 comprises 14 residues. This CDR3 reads CASSVLGGEETQYF. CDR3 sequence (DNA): TGTGCCAGCAGTGTCCTTGGGGGGGAAGAGACCCAGTACTTC.

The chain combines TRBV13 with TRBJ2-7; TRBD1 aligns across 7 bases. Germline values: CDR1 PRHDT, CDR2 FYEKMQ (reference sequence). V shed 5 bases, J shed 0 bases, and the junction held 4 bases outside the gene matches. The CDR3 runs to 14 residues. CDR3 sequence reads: CASSPWDSSYEQYF. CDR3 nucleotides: TGTGCCAGCAGCCCCTGGGACAGCTCCTACGAGCAGTACTTC. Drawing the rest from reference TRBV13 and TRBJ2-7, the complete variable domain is AAGVIQSPRHLIKEKRETATLKCYPIPRHDTVYWYQQGPGQDPQFLISFYEKMQSDKGSIPDRFSAQQFSDYHSELNMSSLELGDSALYFCASSPWDSSYEQYFGPGTRLTVT.

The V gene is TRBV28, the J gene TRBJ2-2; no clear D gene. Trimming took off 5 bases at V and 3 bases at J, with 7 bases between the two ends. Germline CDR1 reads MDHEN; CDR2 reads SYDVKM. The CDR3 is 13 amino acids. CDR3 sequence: CASSQIDTGELFF. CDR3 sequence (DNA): TGTGCCAGCAGTCAGATCGACACCGGGGAGCTGTTTTTT.

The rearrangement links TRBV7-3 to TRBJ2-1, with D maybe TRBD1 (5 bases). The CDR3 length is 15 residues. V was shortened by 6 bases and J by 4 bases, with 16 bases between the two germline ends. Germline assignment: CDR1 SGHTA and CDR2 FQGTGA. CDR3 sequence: CASSGVGDIYNEQFF. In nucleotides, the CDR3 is TGTGCCAGCAGTGGGGTAGGGGATATTTACAATGAGCAGTTCTTC. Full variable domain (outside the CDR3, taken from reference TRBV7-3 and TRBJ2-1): GAGVSQTPSNKVTEKGKYVELRCDPISGHTALYWYRQSLGQGPEFLIYFQGTGAADDSGLPNDRFFAVRPEGSVSTLKIQRTERGDSAVYLCASSGVGDIYNEQFFGPGTRLTVL.

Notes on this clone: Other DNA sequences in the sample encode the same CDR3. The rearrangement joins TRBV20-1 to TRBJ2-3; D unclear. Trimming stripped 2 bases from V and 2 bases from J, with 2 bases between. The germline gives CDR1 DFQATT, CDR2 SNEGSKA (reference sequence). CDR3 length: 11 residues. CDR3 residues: CSARLTDTQYF. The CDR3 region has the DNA TGCAGTGCTAGACTCACAGATACGCAGTATTTT.

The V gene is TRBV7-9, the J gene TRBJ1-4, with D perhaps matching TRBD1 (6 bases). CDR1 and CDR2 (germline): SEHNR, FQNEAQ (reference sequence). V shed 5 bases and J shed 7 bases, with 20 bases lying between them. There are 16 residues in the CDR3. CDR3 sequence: CASSDLVGGSAEKLFF. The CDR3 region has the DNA TGTGCCAGCAGCGACCTAGTAGGGGGGTCTGCTGAAAAACTGTTTTTT.

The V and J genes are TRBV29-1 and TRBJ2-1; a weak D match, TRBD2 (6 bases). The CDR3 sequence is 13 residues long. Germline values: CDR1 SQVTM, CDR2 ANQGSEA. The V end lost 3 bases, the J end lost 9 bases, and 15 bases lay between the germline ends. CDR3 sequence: CSVERGKTSEQFF. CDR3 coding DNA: TGCAGCGTTGAGCGCGGGAAAACATCTGAGCAGTTCTTC.

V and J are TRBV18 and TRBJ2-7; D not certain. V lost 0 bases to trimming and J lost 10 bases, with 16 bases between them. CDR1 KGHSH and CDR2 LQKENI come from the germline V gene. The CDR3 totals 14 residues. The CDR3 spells CASSPPTGPRLQYF. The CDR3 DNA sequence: TGTGCCAGCTCACCACCGACTGGGCCCAGATTACAGTACTTC. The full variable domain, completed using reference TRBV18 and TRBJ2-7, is NAGVMQNPRHLVRRRGQEARLRCSPMKGHSHVYWYRQLPEEGLKFMVYLQKENIIDESGMPKERFSAEFPKEGPSILRIQQVVRGDSAAYFCASSPPTGPRLQYFGPGTRLTVT.

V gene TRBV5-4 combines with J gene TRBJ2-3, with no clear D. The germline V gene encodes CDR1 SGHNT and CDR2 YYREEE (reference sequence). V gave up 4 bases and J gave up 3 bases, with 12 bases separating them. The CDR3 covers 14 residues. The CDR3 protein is CASSLATRTDTQYF. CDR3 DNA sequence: TGTGCCAGCAGCCTGGCGACGCGGACAGATACGCAGTATTTT. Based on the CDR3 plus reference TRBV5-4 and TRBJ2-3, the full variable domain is ETGVTQSPTHLIKTRGQQVTLRCSSQSGHNTVSWYQQALGQGPQFIFQYYREEENGRGNFPPRFSGLQFPNYSSELNVNALELDDSALYLCASSLATRTDTQYFGPGTRLTVL.

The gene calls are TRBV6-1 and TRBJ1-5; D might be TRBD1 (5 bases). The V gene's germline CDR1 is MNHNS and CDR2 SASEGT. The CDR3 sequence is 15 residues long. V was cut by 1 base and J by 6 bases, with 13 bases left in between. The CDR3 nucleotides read TGTGCCAGCAGTGAAGGATTAGGGGCGGGTCAGCCCCAGCATTTT. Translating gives CASSEGLGAGQPQHF.

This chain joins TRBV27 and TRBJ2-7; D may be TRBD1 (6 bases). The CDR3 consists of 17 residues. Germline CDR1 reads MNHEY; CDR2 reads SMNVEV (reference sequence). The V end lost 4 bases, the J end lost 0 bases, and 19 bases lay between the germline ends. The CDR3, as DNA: TGTGCCAGCAGTTCTACCCCCCCGGGACACTTCTCCTACGAGCAGTACTTC. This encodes CASSSTPPGHFSYEQYF.

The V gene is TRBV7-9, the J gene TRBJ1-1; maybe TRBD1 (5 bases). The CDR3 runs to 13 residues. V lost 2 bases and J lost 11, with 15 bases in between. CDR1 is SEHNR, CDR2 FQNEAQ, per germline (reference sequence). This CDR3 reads CASSLRDLQRAFF. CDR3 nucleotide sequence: TGTGCCAGCAGCTTAAGGGACCTTCAGCGGGCTTTCTTT.

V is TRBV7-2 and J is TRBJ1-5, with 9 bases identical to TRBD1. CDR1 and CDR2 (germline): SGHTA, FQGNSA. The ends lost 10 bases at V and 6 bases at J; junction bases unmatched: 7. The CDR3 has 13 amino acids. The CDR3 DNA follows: TGTGCCATCGTGGGACAGGGCACTCAGCCCCAGCATTTT. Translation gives CAIVGQGTQPQHF.

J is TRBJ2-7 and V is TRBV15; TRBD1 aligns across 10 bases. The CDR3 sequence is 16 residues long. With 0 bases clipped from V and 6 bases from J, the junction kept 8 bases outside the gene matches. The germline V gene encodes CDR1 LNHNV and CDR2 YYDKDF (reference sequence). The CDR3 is CATSRDRTGGVFEQYF. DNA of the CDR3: TGTGCCACCAGCAGAGACCGGACAGGGGGGGTTTTCGAGCAGTACTTC.

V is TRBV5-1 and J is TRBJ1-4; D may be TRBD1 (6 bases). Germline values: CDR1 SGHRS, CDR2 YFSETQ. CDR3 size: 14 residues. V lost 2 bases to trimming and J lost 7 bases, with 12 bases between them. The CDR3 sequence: CASSFEGQSEKLFF. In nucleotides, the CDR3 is TGCGCCAGCAGCTTTGAGGGACAAAGTGAAAAACTGTTTTTT.

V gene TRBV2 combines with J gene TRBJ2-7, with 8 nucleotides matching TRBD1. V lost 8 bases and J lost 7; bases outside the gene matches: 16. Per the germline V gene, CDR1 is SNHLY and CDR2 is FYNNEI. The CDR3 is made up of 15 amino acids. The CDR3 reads CASGRQGPPEGEQYF. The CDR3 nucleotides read TGTGCCAGCGGGAGACAGGGGCCCCCCGAGGGGGAGCAGTACTTC.

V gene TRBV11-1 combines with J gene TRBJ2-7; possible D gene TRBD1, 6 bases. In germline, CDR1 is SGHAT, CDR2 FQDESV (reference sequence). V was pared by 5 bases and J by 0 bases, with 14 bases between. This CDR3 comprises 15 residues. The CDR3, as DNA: TGTGCCAGCAGCCTAGGGACATACGGCTCCTACGAGCAGTACTTC. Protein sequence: CASSLGTYGSYEQYF. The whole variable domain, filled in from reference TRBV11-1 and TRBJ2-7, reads EAEVAQSPRYKITEKSQAVAFWCDPISGHATLYWYRQILGQGPELLVQFQDESVVDDSQLPKDRFSAERLKGVDSTLKIQPAELGDSAMYLCASSLGTYGSYEQYFGPGTRLTVT.

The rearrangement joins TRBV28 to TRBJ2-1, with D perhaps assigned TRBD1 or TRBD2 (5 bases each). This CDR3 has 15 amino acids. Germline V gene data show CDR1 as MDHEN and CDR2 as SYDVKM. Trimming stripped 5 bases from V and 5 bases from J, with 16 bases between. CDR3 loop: CASSPLGTADNEQFF. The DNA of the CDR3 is TGTGCCAGCAGTCCCCTCGGGACCGCGGACAATGAGCAGTTCTTC.

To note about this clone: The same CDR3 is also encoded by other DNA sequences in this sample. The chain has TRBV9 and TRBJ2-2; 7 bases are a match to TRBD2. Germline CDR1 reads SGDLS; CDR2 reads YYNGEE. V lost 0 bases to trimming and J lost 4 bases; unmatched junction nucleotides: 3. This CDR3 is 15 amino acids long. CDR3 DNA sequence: TGTGCCAGCAGCGTAGTTGCTAGCGGCACCGGGGAGCTGTTTTTT. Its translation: CASSVVASGTGELFF.

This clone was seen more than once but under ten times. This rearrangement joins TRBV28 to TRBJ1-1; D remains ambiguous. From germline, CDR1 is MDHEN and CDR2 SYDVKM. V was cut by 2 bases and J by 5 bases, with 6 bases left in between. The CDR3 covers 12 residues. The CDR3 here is CASSLRWTEAFF. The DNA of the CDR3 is TGTGCCAGCAGTTTAAGGTGGACTGAAGCTTTCTTT.

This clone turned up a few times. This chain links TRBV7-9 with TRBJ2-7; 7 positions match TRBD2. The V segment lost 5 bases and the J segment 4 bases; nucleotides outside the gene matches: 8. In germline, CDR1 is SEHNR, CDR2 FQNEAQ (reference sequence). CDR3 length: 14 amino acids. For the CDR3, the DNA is TGTGCCAGCAGCCGGGAGGCAGTGATATACGAGCAGTACTTC. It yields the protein CASSREAVIYEQYF.

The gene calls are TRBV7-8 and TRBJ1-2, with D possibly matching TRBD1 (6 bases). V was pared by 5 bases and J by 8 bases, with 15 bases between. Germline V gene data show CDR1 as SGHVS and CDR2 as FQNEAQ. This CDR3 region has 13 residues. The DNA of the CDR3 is TGTGCCAGCAGCGACCACACAGGGAACGGCTACACCTTC. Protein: CASSDHTGNGYTF.